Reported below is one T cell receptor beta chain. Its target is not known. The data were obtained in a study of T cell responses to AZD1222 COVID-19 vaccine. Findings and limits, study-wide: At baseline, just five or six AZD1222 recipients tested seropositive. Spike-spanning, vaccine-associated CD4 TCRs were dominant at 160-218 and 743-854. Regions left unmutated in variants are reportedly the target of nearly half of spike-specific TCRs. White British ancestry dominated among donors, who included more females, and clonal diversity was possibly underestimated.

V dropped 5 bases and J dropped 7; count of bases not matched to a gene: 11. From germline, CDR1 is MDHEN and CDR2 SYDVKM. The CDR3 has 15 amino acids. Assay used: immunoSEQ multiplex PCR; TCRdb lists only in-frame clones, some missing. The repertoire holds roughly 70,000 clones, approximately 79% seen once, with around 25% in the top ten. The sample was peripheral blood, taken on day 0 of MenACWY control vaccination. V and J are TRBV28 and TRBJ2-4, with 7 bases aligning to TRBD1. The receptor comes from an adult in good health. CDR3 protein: CASSPQGERMNIQYF. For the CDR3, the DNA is TGTGCCAGCAGTCCTCAGGGGGAGCGCATGAACATTCAGTACTTC.